The clone carrying this T cell receptor (beta chain) was picked up one time. TCRdb keeps only in-frame clones here, not all; method: immunoSEQ multiplex PCR. Found here are around 280,000 clones, around 81% of them singletons; the top ten hold around 3.7%. The entry originates in a study of blood T cell repertoires in COVID-19. Study details: The United States, Italy and Spain were the sources of the acute and convalescent COVID-19 samples. Sources were T cells, B-cell-depleted T cells, or PBMCs; the material itself was cDNA or gDNA.

The CDR3 has 14 amino acids. Germline V gene lookup returns CDR1 LGHNA and CDR2 YNFKEQ. V lost 1 base and J 4 bases, leaving 7 bases between the germline ends. What was sequenced was peripheral blood. The TCR sequence derives from a woman aged 45-65 years with active or convalescent COVID-19. The chain combines TRBV4-2 with TRBJ2-2, with D possibly being TRBD2 (5 bases). The CDR3 DNA follows: TGTGCCAGCAGCCAAGTGAGCGGCACCGGGGAGCTGTTTTTT. Amino acids: CASSQVSGTGELFF.